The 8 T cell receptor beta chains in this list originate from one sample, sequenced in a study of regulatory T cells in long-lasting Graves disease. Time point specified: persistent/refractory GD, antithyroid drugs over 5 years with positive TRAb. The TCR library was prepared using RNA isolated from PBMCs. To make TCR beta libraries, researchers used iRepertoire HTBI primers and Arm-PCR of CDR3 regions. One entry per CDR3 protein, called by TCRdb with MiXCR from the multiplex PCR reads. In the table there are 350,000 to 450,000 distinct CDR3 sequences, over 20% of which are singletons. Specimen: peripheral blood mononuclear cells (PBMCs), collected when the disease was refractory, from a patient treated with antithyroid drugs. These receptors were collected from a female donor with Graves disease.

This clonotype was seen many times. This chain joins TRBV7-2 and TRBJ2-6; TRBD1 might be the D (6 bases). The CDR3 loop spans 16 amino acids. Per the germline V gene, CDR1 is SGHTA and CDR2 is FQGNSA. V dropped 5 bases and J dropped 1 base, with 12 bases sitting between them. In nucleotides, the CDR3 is TGTGCCAGCAGCCCAAGGCAGGGGTCTGGGGCCAACGTCCTGACTTTC. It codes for CASSPRQGSGANVLTF.

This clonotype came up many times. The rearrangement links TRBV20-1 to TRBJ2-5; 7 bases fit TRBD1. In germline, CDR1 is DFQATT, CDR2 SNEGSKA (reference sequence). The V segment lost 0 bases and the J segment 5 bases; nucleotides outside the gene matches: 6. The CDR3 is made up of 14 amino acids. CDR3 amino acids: CSARDLARGETQYF. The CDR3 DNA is TGCAGTGCTAGAGATTTGGCCAGGGGGGAGACCCAGTACTTC.

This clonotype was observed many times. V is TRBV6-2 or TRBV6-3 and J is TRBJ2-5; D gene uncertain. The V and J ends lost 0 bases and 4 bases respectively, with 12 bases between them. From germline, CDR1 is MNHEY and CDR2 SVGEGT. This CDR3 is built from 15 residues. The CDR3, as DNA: TGTGCCAGCAGTTACTCTTCCTGGGAACGAGAGACCCAGTACTTC. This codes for CASSYSSWERETQYF.

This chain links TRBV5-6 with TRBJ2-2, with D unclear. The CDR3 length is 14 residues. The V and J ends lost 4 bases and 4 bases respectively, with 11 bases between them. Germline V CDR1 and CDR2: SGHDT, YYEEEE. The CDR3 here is CASSDTVLTGELFF. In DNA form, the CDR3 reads TGTGCCAGCAGCGATACAGTTCTCACCGGGGAGCTGTTTTTT.

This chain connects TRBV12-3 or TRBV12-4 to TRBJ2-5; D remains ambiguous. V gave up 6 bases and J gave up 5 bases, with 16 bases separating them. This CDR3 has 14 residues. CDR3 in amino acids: CASSPPPDGETQYF. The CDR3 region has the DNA TGTGCCAGCAGCCCTCCCCCCGATGGGGAGACCCAGTACTTC.

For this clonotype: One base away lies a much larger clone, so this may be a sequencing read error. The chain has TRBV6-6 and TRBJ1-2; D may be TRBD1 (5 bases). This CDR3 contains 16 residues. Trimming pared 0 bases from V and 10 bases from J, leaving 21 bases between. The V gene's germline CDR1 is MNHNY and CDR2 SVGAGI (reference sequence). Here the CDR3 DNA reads TGTGCCAGCAGTTACTCGACAGACCTTAAGGTTGATGACTACACCTTC. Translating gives CASSYSTDLKVDDYTF.

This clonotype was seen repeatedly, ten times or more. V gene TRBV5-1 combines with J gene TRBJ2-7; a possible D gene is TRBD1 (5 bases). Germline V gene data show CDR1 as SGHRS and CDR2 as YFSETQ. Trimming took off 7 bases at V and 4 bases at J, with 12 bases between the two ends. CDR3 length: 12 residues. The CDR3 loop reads CASSPDRYEQYF. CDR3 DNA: TGCGCCAGCTCCCCCGACAGATACGAGCAGTACTTC.

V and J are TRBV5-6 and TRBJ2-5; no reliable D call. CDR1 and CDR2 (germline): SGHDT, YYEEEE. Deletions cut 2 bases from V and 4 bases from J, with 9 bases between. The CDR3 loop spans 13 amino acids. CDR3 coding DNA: TGTGCCAGCAGCTTTTTTTTGAGAGAGACCCAGTACTTC. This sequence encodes CASSFFLRETQYF.